One sample yielded the 17 T cell receptor beta chains listed below, sequenced in a study of Graves' ophthalmopathy and Graves' hyperthyroidism. RNA served as the template for amplifying TCR beta CDR3 regions. First-round RT-PCR relied on HTBI primers, and a second-round multiplex PCR came next. Each CDR3 protein is one row after TCRdb ran MiXCR on the multiplex PCR reads. The repertoire holds 450,000 to 600,000 distinct CDR3 sequences, with under 45% as singletons. The sequenced sample consisted of peripheral blood or thyroid tissue (not recorded which). The receptors were gathered from an adult man with Graves' hyperthyroidism.

The chain is built from TRBV30 and TRBJ1-2; possible D gene TRBD1, 6 bases. Germline assignment: CDR1 GTSNPN and CDR2 SVGIG (reference sequence). This CDR3 region has 14 residues. Trimming pared 5 bases from V and 8 bases from J, leaving 21 bases between. CDR3 sequence: CAWCPVRTDYGYTF. Written as DNA, the CDR3 is TGTGCCTGGTGCCCGGTACGGACAGATTACGGCTACACCTTC.

In its sample, this clonotype was seen many times. The CDR3 bases are TGCAGTGCTAGAGAAAACAGGGGGCAAGCACCCCTCCACTTT. This encodes CSARENRGQAPLHF. This chain uses TRBV20-1 with TRBJ1-6; TRBD1 matches 9 bases. Trimming took 0 bases from V and 11 from J; bases not matched to a gene: 5. This CDR3 spans 14 amino acids. In germline, CDR1 is DFQATT, CDR2 SNEGSKA (reference sequence).

This chain links TRBV10-3 with TRBJ2-5, with TRBD1 matching over 9 bases. The CDR3 totals 13 residues. Germline V gene sequence: CDR1 ENHRY, CDR2 SYGVKD. J gave up 5 bases and V 10 bases, and 8 bases lay outside the gene matches. The DNA of the CDR3 is TGTGCCAGCAGCGGACAGGGGAAGGAGACCCAGTACTTC. This translates into CASSGQGKETQYF.

The chain is built from TRBV29-1 and TRBJ2-7; D gene ambiguous. CDR1 is SQVTM and CDR2 is ANQGSEA in the germline V gene. The CDR3 is made up of 13 amino acids. V was cut by 8 bases and J by 2 bases, with 16 bases left in between. The CDR3 sequence is CSLVTQDPYEQYF. For the CDR3, the DNA is TGCAGCTTGGTAACCCAGGACCCCTACGAGCAGTACTTC.

Worth noting for this clonotype: A much larger clone differs from this one at a single base, so this may be a read error. This sequence joins TRBV12-3 or TRBV12-4 and TRBJ1-4; possibly TRBD1 for D (6 bases). Trimming shortened V by 6 bases and J by 6 bases, and 11 bases separated the two germline ends. This CDR3 is 13 amino acids long. This chain's CDR3 is CASRGGYDEKLFF. In DNA, the CDR3 is TGTGCCAGCAGAGGGGGTTATGATGAAAAACTGTTTTTT.

This clonotype has a handful of counts. V is TRBV6-1 and J is TRBJ1-3; unclear D gene. The CDR3 contains 15 residues. Germline values: CDR1 MNHNS, CDR2 SASEGT. V lost 5 bases, J lost 0 bases, and 11 bases lay in between. In nucleotides, the CDR3 is TGTGCCAGCAGTATAGGCCAGAGCTCTGGAAACACCATATATTTT. Its protein is CASSIGQSSGNTIYF.

On this clonotype: A read error may explain this, as a much larger clone is one base away. The V call is TRBV12-3 or TRBV12-4, the J call TRBJ1-2; D remains unclear. Trimming left V 5 bases short and J 6 bases short, with 13 bases between. The CDR3 totals 13 residues. The CDR3 here is CASSPGGRDGYTF. The CDR3 coding sequence is TGTGCCAGCAGTCCAGGAGGGAGGGATGGCTACACCTTC.

Ten or more counts support this clonotype. The chain recombines TRBV6-1 with TRBJ1-5; D gene uncertain. Germline-derived CDR1 and CDR2 are MNHNS and SASEGT. V was shortened by 8 bases and J by 3 bases, with 8 bases between the two germline ends. The CDR3 sequence is 12 residues long. CDR3 coding DNA: TGTGCCAGCCGGAACGTCAATCAGCCCCAGCATTTT. Protein: CASRNVNQPQHF.

Notes on this clonotype: The junction shows a germline mismatch at one end, possibly a read error. The chain joins TRBV7-2 to TRBJ1-6, with 8 nucleotides matching TRBD1. The CDR3 runs 15 residues. Germline V gives CDR1 SGHTA, CDR2 FQGNSA. In DNA, the CDR3 is TGTGCCAGCAGCTTAGGGGACAGGATAAATTCACCCCACCACTTT. Amino acid sequence: CASSLGDRINSPHHF.

This clonotype is a singleton in its sample. The rearrangement uses TRBV19 and TRBJ1-1; maybe TRBD1 (6 bases). The germline V gene encodes CDR1 LNHDA and CDR2 SQIVND (reference sequence). V shed 5 bases and J shed 4 bases, with 11 bases lying between them. The CDR3 consists of 13 residues. The CDR3 loop is CASSQGIVTEAFF. The CDR3 DNA sequence: TGTGCCAGTAGTCAGGGGATAGTCACTGAAGCTTTCTTT.

The chain links TRBV20-1 to TRBJ1-1; the match to TRBD1 covers 7 bases. V lost 3 bases to trimming and J lost 0 bases; unmatched junction nucleotides: 7. CDR3 length: 15 amino acids. CDR1 and CDR2 from the germline V gene are DFQATT and SNEGSKA (reference sequence). The CDR3 region has the DNA TGCAGTGCTAGTTACCGGACAGGCATGAACACTGAAGCTTTCTTT. Protein: CSASYRTGMNTEAFF.

Many counts were recorded for this clonotype. This chain connects TRBV5-1 to TRBJ1-1; D possibly corresponds to TRBD1 (5 bases). Per the germline V gene, CDR1 is SGHRS and CDR2 is YFSETQ. The CDR3 covers 14 residues. V lost 5 bases and J lost 3, with 14 bases in between. This CDR3 is CASSLVGDDTEAFF. The CDR3 DNA reads TGCGCCAGCAGTTTAGTTGGGGACGACACTGAAGCTTTCTTT.

The V call is TRBV20-1, the J call TRBJ1-2; TRBD1 matches at 8 bases. The length of the CDR3 is 12 residues. Germline CDR1 is DFQATT and CDR2 is SNEGSKA (reference sequence). Trimming cost V 3 bases and J 7 bases; bases outside gene matches: 4. Written as DNA, the CDR3 is TGCAGTGCTAGCGACAGGGGCAGTGGCTACACCTTC. Protein sequence: CSASDRGSGYTF.

This clonotype was detected only a few times. This chain connects TRBV28 to TRBJ2-7, with 7 bases aligning to TRBD2. Unmatched junction bases numbered 12, after V lost 6 bases and J lost 1 base. The germline V gene has CDR1 MDHEN and CDR2 SYDVKM. The CDR3 totals 16 residues. The CDR3 is CASRKIGLDRSYEQYF. Written as DNA, the CDR3 is TGTGCCAGCAGGAAGATAGGACTAGACAGATCCTACGAGCAGTACTTC.

This clonotype has ten or more counts. CDR3 loop: CASRGQGGPVNYGYTF. CDR3 sequence (DNA): TGTGCCAGCAGAGGACAGGGCGGACCCGTTAACTATGGCTACACCTTC. V is TRBV12-3 or TRBV12-4 and J is TRBJ1-2; 8 bases map to TRBD1. V trimming: 6 bases; J trimming: 1 base; junction bases outside the gene matches: 10. CDR3 length equals 16 residues.

The table lists this clonotype with many counts. The genes are TRBV19 and TRBJ2-5, with 12 bases identical to TRBD1. Germline trimming cut 4 bases from V and 5 bases from J; bases unmatched to any gene: 5. There are 15 residues in the CDR3. Germline CDR1 reads LNHDA; CDR2 reads SQIVND (reference sequence). CDR3 coding DNA: TGTGCCAGTAGTAGAGGGACAGGGGGCCGGGAGACCCAGTACTTC. Amino acid sequence: CASSRGTGGRETQYF. Full variable domain (outside the CDR3, taken from reference TRBV19 and TRBJ2-5): DGGITQSPKYLFRKEGQNVTLSCEQNLNHDAMYWYRQDPGQGLRLIYYSQIVNDFQKGDIAEGYSVSREKKESFPLTVTSAQKNPTAFYLCASSRGTGGRETQYFGPGTRLLVL.

This clonotype has only a few counts. This rearrangement joins TRBV6-4 to TRBJ2-5, with 9 bases lining up with TRBD2. Trimming cost V 3 bases and J 4 bases; bases outside gene matches: 6. Germline lookup yields CDR1 MRHNA and CDR2 SNTAGT. This CDR3 has 15 residues. CDR3 sequence reads: CASSDRRGGVETQYF. The CDR3 coding sequence is TGTGCCAGCAGTGATAGGCGGGGGGGGGTAGAGACCCAGTACTTC.